The present T cell receptor (beta chain) was sequenced within a study of vaccination and CD4 T cells after COVID-19. Study results and caveats: Convalescent patients saw a median about 90% of their reactive clones show up only after vaccination.

Turning to this clonotype: The antigen is undetermined.

With the Oncomine TCR Beta short-read assay, DNA from cultured CD4+ T cells was sequenced. Genomic DNA extraction was carried out from cultured CD4+ T cells. TCRdb re-derived calls from the PCR reads in MiXCR, one entry per CDR3 protein. The data show about 9,900 distinct CDR3 sequences, roughly half seen once. The CDR3 sequence is 15 residues long. Per germline, CDR1 MDHEN and CDR2 SYDVKM. The ends were cut back, 5 bases at V and 0 bases at J, with 11 bases in the middle. Treatment given: approximately 10-day PBMC culture with coronavirus spike peptide pools or control peptides (ViraFEST assay). Half the medium was replaced with fresh IL-2 medium on days 3 and 7.

The source material was CD4+ T cells from blood, cultured in vitro. The source of this sequence is a human donor who had recovered from COVID-19. V is TRBV28 and J is TRBJ2-4; unclear D gene. The DNA of the CDR3 is TGTGCCAGCAGTCCTCGAAGGATAGCCAAAAACATTCAGTACTTC. It is translated as CASSPRRIAKNIQYF.